The source of this T cell receptor beta chain is a study of Ad26.COV2.S vaccination and SARS-CoV-2 variants. As for the study in general: COV1001, an Ad26.COV2.S trial, supplied this vaccine-arm donor. Once, or twice with 56 days between doses, Ad26.COV2.S was given intramuscularly.

V lost 3 bases to trimming and J lost 1 base; unmatched junction nucleotides: 9. The CDR3 totals 17 residues. The V gene's germline CDR1 is MDHEN and CDR2 SYDVKM. Clones were read by immunoSEQ multiplex PCR, and TCRdb kept only the in-frame ones, dropping some. The table shows roughly 420,000 clones, with nearly 90% occurring only once. Treatment denoted: around 19 received Ad26.COV2.S at low or high dose, single or two shots; several received placebo; per-sample allocation not given. Sampling happened 63 days after the first vaccine or placebo injection. Vaccine was an Ad26 vector expressing Wuhan-strain SARS-CoV-2 spike.

This TCR derives from a person aged 18-65 years who received the Ad26.COV2.S COVID-19 vaccine or a placebo. The V gene is TRBV28, the J gene TRBJ2-7, with 10 bases aligning to TRBD1. Sequenced here: peripheral blood, sampled in a trial of Ad26.COV2.S vaccine versus placebo. The CDR3 protein is CASSFRGQGTLSYEQYF. In DNA form, the CDR3 reads TGTGCCAGCAGTTTTAGGGGACAGGGGACTCTATCCTACGAGCAGTACTTC.